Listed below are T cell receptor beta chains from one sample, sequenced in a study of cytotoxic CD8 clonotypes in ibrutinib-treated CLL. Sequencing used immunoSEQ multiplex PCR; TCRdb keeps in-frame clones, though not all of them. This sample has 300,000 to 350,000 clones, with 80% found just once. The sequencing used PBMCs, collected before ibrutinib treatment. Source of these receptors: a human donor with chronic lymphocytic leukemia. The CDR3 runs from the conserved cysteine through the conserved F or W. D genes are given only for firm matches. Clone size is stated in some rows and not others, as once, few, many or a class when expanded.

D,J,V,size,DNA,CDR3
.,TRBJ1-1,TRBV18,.,TGTGCCAGCTCACCAGCAGATATGAACACTGAAGCTTTCTTT,CASSPADMNTEAFF
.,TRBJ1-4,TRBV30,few,TGTGCCTGTAGCCCCAACGAAAAACTGTTTTTT,CACSPNEKLFF
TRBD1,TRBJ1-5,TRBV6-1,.,TGTGCCAGCAGTGAGACAGGGGATCAGCCCCAGCATTTT,CASSETGDQPQHF
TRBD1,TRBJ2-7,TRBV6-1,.,TGTGCCAGCAGGGGACAGATACCTTACTACGAGCAGTACTTC,CASRGQIPYYEQYF
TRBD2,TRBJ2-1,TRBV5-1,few,TGCGCCAGCAGCCAGGGACTAGCGGGCAAAGAGCAGTTCTTC,CASSQGLAGKEQFF
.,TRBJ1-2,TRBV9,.,TGTGCCAGCAGCGAAAAATATGGCTACACCTTC,CASSEKYGYTF
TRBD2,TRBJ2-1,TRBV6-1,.,TGTGCCAGCAGTGGTTCCGGGACTAGCGGATACAATGAGCAGTTCTTC,CASSGSGTSGYNEQFF
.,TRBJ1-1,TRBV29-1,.,TGCAGCGGGAGGGGAGGCACTGAAGCTTTCTTT,CSGRGGTEAFF
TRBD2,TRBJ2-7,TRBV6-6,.,TGTGCCAGCAGCCGACTAGCGGGGGCCTACGAGCAGTACTTC,CASSRLAGAYEQYF
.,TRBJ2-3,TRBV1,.,TGCACCAGCAGCCAAGGGGGCGGGCTAGCCCTCACAGATACGCAGTATTTT,CTSSQGGGLALTDTQYF
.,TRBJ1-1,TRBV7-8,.,TGTGCCAGCAGCACTAACAGGGTTGAAGCTTTCTTT,CASSTNRVEAFF
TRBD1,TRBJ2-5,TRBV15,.,TGTGCCACCAGCAGAGAGGGACAGGGGAGAGAGACCCAGTACTTC,CATSREGQGRETQYF
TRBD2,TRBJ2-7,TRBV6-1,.,TGTGCCAGCAGTGAATTAGCGGGGGACTACGAGCAGTACTTC,CASSELAGDYEQYF
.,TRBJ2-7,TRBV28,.,TGTGCCAGCAGTTTATTTCCCCAGGGGTTCTACGAGCAGTACTTC,CASSLFPQGFYEQYF
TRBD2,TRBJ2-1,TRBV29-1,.,TGCAGCGTTGAAGCGTTACTAGCGGGAGAACGCTCCTACAATGAGCAGTTCTTC,CSVEALLAGERSYNEQFF
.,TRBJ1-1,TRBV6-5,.,TGTGCCAGCAGTGTCCAGATGAACACTGAAGCTTTCTTT,CASSVQMNTEAFF
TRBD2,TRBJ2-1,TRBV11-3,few,TGTGCCAGCAGCGGACTAGCAAATGAGCAGTTCTTC,CASSGLANEQFF
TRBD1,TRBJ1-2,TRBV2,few,TGTGCCTTCTGGGACAGGGGGGATGGCTACACCTTC,CAFWDRGDGYTF
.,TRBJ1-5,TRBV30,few,TGTGCCTGGAGTGTATTGGGGCCTGGCAATCAGCCCCAGCATTTT,CAWSVLGPGNQPQHF
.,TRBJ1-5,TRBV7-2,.,TGTGCCAGCAGCTTAGGTCCCCTAGTGCCCCAGCATTTT,CASSLGPLVPQHF
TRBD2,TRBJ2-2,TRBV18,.,TGTGCCAGCTCACCTGGCGGGAGTACCGGGGAGCTGTTTTTT,CASSPGGSTGELFF
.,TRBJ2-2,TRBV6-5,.,TGTGCCAGCAGTCGACGGAGGGAGGACACCGGGGAGCTGTTTTTT,CASSRRREDTGELFF
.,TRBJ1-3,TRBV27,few,TGTGCCAGCGGCCCCTTCTCTGGAAACACCATATATTTT,CASGPFSGNTIYF
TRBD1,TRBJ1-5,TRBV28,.,TGTGCCAGCAGCAAAACCGCCGGGACAGCGGGGAGCAATCAGCCCCAGCATTTT,CASSKTAGTAGSNQPQHF
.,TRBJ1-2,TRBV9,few,TGTGCCAGCAGCGGTCGGCTTAACTATGGCTACACCTTC,CASSGRLNYGYTF
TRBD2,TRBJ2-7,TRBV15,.,TGTGCCACCAGCAGAGATGTGGGCAGGCTAGCGGGAGACGAGCAGTACTTC,CATSRDVGRLAGDEQYF
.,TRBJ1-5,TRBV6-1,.,TGTGCCAGCAGTGAAAGCCCGGCCTGGAGCAATCAGCCCCAGCATTTT,CASSESPAWSNQPQHF
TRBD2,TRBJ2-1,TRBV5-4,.,TGTGCCAGCAGCTTGTATCTAGCGGGAGGGGAGCAGTTCTTC,CASSLYLAGGEQFF
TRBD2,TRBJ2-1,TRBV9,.,TGTGCCAGCACACCAATTAGCGGGAGGTTGGAGCAGTTCTTC,CASTPISGRLEQFF
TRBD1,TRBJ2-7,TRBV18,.,TGTGCCAGCTCACCTGCGGGGACAGGGAAAGGGGCCGTCAACGAGCAGTACTTC,CASSPAGTGKGAVNEQYF
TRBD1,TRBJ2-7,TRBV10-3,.,TGTGCCATCTCGGGACAGGGTCAATCGAAGCAGTACTTC,CAISGQGQSKQYF
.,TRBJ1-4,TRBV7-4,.,TGTGCCAGCAGTAATGAGCAGGGAACTATGGGTGAAAAACTGTTTTTT,CASSNEQGTMGEKLFF
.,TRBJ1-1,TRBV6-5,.,TGTGCCAGCAGTTATCTGAGGGAGGCTGAAGCTTTCTTT,CASSYLREAEAFF
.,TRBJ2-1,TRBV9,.,TGTGCCAGCAGCGGAAGCGGTAGTGAGCAGTTCTTC,CASSGSGSEQFF
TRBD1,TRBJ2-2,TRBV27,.,TGTGCCAGCAGTTTATCTATGGGACAGTGGAACACCGGGGAGCTGTTTTTT,CASSLSMGQWNTGELFF
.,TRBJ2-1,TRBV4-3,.,TGCGCCAGCAGCCAAGATCGACCAGTGAGTGAGCAGTTCTTC,CASSQDRPVSEQFF
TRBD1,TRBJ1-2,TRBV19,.,TGTGCCAGTAGACCAGGGGGGGTCCGCGGCTACACCTTC,CASRPGGVRGYTF
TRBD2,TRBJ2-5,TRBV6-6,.,TGTGCCAGCAGGCCTAGCGGGGGCCAAGAGACCCAGTACTTC,CASRPSGGQETQYF
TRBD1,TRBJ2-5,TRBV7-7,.,TGTGCCAGCAGCTCGACCGGGACAGGGCGGGAGACCCAGTACTTC,CASSSTGTGRETQYF
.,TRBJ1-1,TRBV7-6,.,TGTGCCAGCAGCCCCCAGTTGGGGACTGAAGCTTTCTTT,CASSPQLGTEAFF
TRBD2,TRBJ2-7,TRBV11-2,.,TGTGCCAGCAGCCGGACTAGCGGATACGAGCAGTACTTC,CASSRTSGYEQYF
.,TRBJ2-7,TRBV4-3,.,TGCGCCAGCAGCCATAAGTGGGGAGTTTCCTACGAGCAGTACTTC,CASSHKWGVSYEQYF
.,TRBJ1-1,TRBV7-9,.,TGTGCCAGCAGTCCGACAGGCGCTGAAGCTTTCTTT,CASSPTGAEAFF
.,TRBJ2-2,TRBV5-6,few,TGTGCCAGCAGCGGAGGAATCACCGGGGAGCTGTTTTTT,CASSGGITGELFF
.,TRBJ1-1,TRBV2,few,TGTGCCAGCACTAAACAGGGTTACACTGAAGCTTTCTTT,CASTKQGYTEAFF
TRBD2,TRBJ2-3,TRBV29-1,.,TGCAGCGCCGCTAGCGGGAGTCGTACAGATACGCAGTATTTT,CSAASGSRTDTQYF
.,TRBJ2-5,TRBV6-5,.,TGTGCCAGCAGTTACAGGCCGAGGGAAGAGGCCCAGTACTTC,CASSYRPREEAQYF
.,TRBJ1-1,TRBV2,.,TGTGCCAGCAGTGTCTTGAACACTGAAGCTTTCTTT,CASSVLNTEAFF
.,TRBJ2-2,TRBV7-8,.,TGTGCCAGCAGCCCAGTGGCCCCTAGCGCGAACACCGGGGAGCTGTTTTTT,CASSPVAPSANTGELFF
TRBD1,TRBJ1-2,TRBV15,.,TGTGCCACCAGCGGGTTAGGGACAGGGAACCTAATGAACTATGGCTACACCTTC,CATSGLGTGNLMNYGYTF
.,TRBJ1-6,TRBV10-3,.,TGTGCCATCAGGGAGGGACCGGATAATTCACCCCTCCACTTT,CAIREGPDNSPLHF
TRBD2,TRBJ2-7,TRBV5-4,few,TGTGCCAGCAGTCCACTAGCGGGAGGCAACTACGAGCAGTACTTC,CASSPLAGGNYEQYF
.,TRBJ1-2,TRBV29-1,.,TGCAGCGTTGCCCCCCCTGCAGGCAACTATGGCTACACCTTC,CSVAPPAGNYGYTF